The T cell receptor (beta chain) described here comes from a study of identical twins. As regards this clonotype: Its target is unknown.

In TCRdb, the 5' RACE reads were re-called with MiXCR into one record per CDR3 protein. The sample holds more than 1.5 million distinct CDR3 sequences; roughly a third are singletons and the top ten take about 0.3%. General observations from the study: Fewer insertions marked abundant cord blood beta clonotypes; young adult naive trended weakly, memory not at all.

This CDR3 comprises 15 residues. CDR1 is SGDLS and CDR2 is YYNGEE in the germline V gene. The ends lost 3 bases at V and 0 bases at J; junction bases unmatched: 5. The sequenced sample consisted of cord blood. The TCR was taken from a newborn girl in good health. The V call is TRBV9, the J call TRBJ1-2, with TRBD1 matching 7 bases. CDR3 protein: CASSGQGWANYGYTF. Written as DNA, the CDR3 is TGTGCCAGCAGCGGACAGGGATGGGCTAACTATGGCTACACCTTC.